Listed here are 31 T cell receptor beta chains from one sample, sequenced in a study of OX40 agonist ivuxolimab in advanced cancers. Repertoires were generated with immunoSEQ multiplex PCR, while TCRdb's copy carries only in-frame clones and drops some. Of roughly 42,000 clones listed, 86% were seen once; the top ten hold approximately 13%. The specimen was CD4+ or CD8+ T cells sorted from blood, collected in a trial of the OX40 agonist ivuxolimab. The receptors derive from an adult with an advanced solid tumor such as melanoma, head and neck, liver or kidney cancer.

The V call is TRBV7-2, the J call TRBJ1-1, with D hard to call. Trimming removed 3 bases from V and 5 bases from J, with 16 bases in between. The CDR3 totals 15 residues. Germline CDR1 is SGHTA and CDR2 is FQGNSA. CDR3 bases: TGTGCCAGCAGCTTTTGGGCAGAGCTTATGACTGAAGCTTTCTTT. It specifies CASSFWAELMTEAFF.

The chain links TRBV28 to TRBJ1-1; the D is unclear. Trimming removed 7 bases from V and 7 bases from J, with 16 bases in between. This CDR3 comprises 13 residues. The germline V gene encodes CDR1 MDHEN and CDR2 SYDVKM. This chain's CDR3 is CASIFAGAGEAFF. CDR3 coding DNA: TGTGCCAGCATCTTTGCAGGTGCAGGTGAAGCTTTCTTT. Based on the CDR3 plus reference TRBV28 and TRBJ1-1, the full variable domain is DVKVTQSSRYLVKRTGEKVFLECVQDMDHENMFWYRQDPGLGLRLIYFSYDVKMKEKGDIPEGYSVSREKKERFSLILESASTNQTSMYLCASIFAGAGEAFFGQGTRLTVV.

The chain combines TRBV27 with TRBJ1-1, with D hard to call. CDR3 length: 12 amino acids. Trimming removed 3 bases at V and 9 bases at J, with 11 bases between. CDR1 is MNHEY, CDR2 SMNVEV, per germline (reference sequence). CDR3 DNA: TGTGCCAGCAGTTTGATGGGAGGTAAAGCTTTCTTT. Protein sequence: CASSLMGGKAFF.

J is TRBJ1-5 and V is TRBV6-1, with TRBD1 as a possible D gene (5 bases). The germline gives CDR1 MNHNS, CDR2 SASEGT. The CDR3 consists of 15 residues. The V end was cut by 10 bases, the J end by 0 bases, with 16 bases between. The CDR3 spells CAIRGSFYSNQPQHF. As DNA, the CDR3 is TGTGCCATCCGGGGGAGCTTCTATAGCAATCAGCCCCAGCATTTT.

The CDR3 protein is CASSLRGASNQPQHF. CDR3 sequence (DNA): TGCGCCAGCAGCTTGAGGGGGGCTTCGAATCAGCCCCAGCATTTT. The V call is TRBV5-1, the J call TRBJ1-5; a possible D gene is TRBD1 (6 bases). Germline CDR1 reads SGHRS; CDR2 reads YFSETQ. Trimming shortened V by 1 base and J by 4 bases, and 12 bases separated the two germline ends. The CDR3 runs to 15 residues.

The rearrangement links TRBV18 to TRBJ2-7; either TRBD1 or TRBD2 may fit D (5 bases each). The CDR3 contains 15 residues. The ends were cut back, 3 bases at V and 0 bases at J, with 12 bases in the middle. CDR1 KGHSH and CDR2 LQKENI come from the germline V gene. The CDR3 sequence is CASSPGKGSSYEQYF. In DNA, the CDR3 is TGTGCCAGCTCACCTGGCAAGGGGAGCTCCTACGAGCAGTACTTC. Complete variable domain (other parts from reference TRBV18 and TRBJ2-7): NAGVMQNPRHLVRRRGQEARLRCSPMKGHSHVYWYRQLPEEGLKFMVYLQKENIIDESGMPKERFSAEFPKEGPSILRIQQVVRGDSAAYFCASSPGKGSSYEQYFGPGTRLTVT.

The chain recombines TRBV10-3 with TRBJ1-2, with 8 nucleotides matching TRBD1. V lost 3 bases and J lost 7; bases outside the gene matches: 10. CDR3 length: 15 amino acids. Germline V gives CDR1 ENHRY, CDR2 SYGVKD. CDR3 sequence (DNA): TGTGCCATCAGTGACGGTTCAGGGGGCTCTGGTGGCTACACCTTC. Protein product: CAISDGSGGSGGYTF.

V usage is TRBV5-1 and J usage is TRBJ2-3; D is undetermined. CDR1 SGHRS and CDR2 YFSETQ come from the germline V gene. The CDR3 is 13 residues long. Trimming shortened V by 3 bases and J by 0 bases, and 5 bases separated the two germline ends. The CDR3 sequence: CASSWVSTDTQYF. DNA for the CDR3: TGCGCCAGCAGCTGGGTTAGCACAGATACGCAGTATTTT.

The chain is built from TRBV6-5 and TRBJ1-1; no reliable D call. Looked up from germline, CDR1 is MNHEY and CDR2 is SVGAGI. Trimming cost V 7 bases and J 3 bases, with 12 bases left between them. The CDR3 covers 13 residues. The CDR3 is CASTLRADTEAFF. The DNA for the CDR3 is TGTGCCAGCACCTTACGAGCGGACACTGAAGCTTTCTTT.

The chain is built from TRBV6-4 and TRBJ2-3; D possibly corresponds to TRBD2 (6 bases). CDR1 is MRHNA and CDR2 is SNTAGT in the germline V gene. The CDR3 length is 16 residues. Trimming left V 0 bases short and J 1 base short, with 11 bases between. CDR3 residues: CASSDSPSDRTDTQYF. For the CDR3, the DNA is TGTGCCAGCAGTGACTCCCCTAGCGACCGCACAGATACGCAGTATTTT.

The V call is TRBV29-1, the J call TRBJ1-2, with D possibly being TRBD1 (5 bases). This CDR3 region has 14 residues. Trimming took off 2 bases at V and 2 bases at J, with 12 bases between the two ends. The germline V gene encodes CDR1 SQVTM and CDR2 ANQGSEA. CDR3 in amino acids: CSVENRQRNYGYTF. The CDR3, as DNA: TGCAGCGTTGAAAATAGACAGCGAAACTATGGCTACACCTTC.

The chain carries TRBV11-2 and TRBJ1-1, with no clear D. Germline V gene data show CDR1 as SGHAT and CDR2 as FQNNGV. The length of the CDR3 is 14 residues. Trimming cost V 3 bases and J 0 bases, with 8 bases left between them. The CDR3 here is CASSFFTLNTEAFF. As DNA, the CDR3 is TGTGCCAGCAGCTTCTTTACCCTGAACACTGAAGCTTTCTTT.

The chain is built from TRBV27 and TRBJ1-2; D not certain. The CDR3 runs to 13 residues. Trimming shortened V by 1 base and J by 7 bases, and 10 bases separated the two germline ends. Germline V gene data show CDR1 as MNHEY and CDR2 as SMNVEV (reference sequence). The CDR3 bases are TGTGCCAGCAGTTTATTGTCAGGTTCTGGCTACACCTTC. Amino acid sequence: CASSLLSGSGYTF.

The chain recombines TRBV6-5 with TRBJ2-5, with 9 bases fitting TRBD1. Trimming removed 4 bases from V and 2 bases from J; junction bases left unmatched: 5. CDR1 and CDR2 (germline): MNHEY, SVGAGI. The CDR3 is 15 residues long. The CDR3 DNA reads as TGTGCCAGCAGTTCTACTGGGACAGGGCAAGAGACCCAGTACTTC. Its protein is CASSSTGTGQETQYF.

The chain uses TRBV9 and TRBJ2-7; the D gene is possibly TRBD1 (6 bases). Trimming took off 4 bases at V and 3 bases at J, with 11 bases between the two ends. The CDR3 is 13 amino acids. Germline CDR1 is SGDLS and CDR2 is YYNGEE. CDR3 loop: CASSPQGGYEQYF. For the CDR3, the DNA is TGTGCCAGCAGCCCACAGGGTGGCTACGAGCAGTACTTC.

This clone was observed a single time. The rearrangement uses TRBV9 and TRBJ2-7; D is ambiguous. Germline V lookup: CDR1 SGDLS, CDR2 YYNGEE. CDR3 length equals 16 residues. V dropped 3 bases and J dropped 2 bases, with 18 bases sitting between them. The CDR3 loop is CASSDPELRLAYEQYF. The CDR3 DNA follows: TGTGCCAGCAGCGACCCCGAGTTAAGGCTGGCCTACGAGCAGTACTTC. Full variable domain (outside the CDR3, taken from reference TRBV9 and TRBJ2-7): DSGVTQTPKHLITATGQRVTLRCSPRSGDLSVYWYQQSLDQGLQFLIQYYNGEERAKGNILERFSAQQFPDLHSELNLSSLELGDSALYFCASSDPELRLAYEQYFGPGTRLTVT.

This chain uses TRBV7-9 with TRBJ2-5; 9 nucleotides agree with TRBD1. The CDR3 loop spans 15 amino acids. From germline, CDR1 is SEHNR and CDR2 FQNEAQ (reference sequence). J lost 5 bases, V lost 1 base, and 5 bases had no gene match. CDR3 in DNA: TGTGCCAGCAGCTTAGGTGACAGGGGGACGGAGACCCAGTACTTC. Protein: CASSLGDRGTETQYF.

The chain links TRBV7-6 to TRBJ1-2; TRBD1 aligns across 9 bases. Unmatched junction bases numbered 14, after V lost 4 bases and J lost 5 bases. The CDR3 is 17 residues long. Germline CDR1 SGHVS, CDR2 FNYEAQ. This CDR3 reads CASSSDLDRGEIYGYTF. In nucleotides, the CDR3 is TGTGCCAGCAGCTCAGACCTGGACAGGGGAGAGATATATGGCTACACCTTC.

J is TRBJ2-1 and V is TRBV13, with 9 bases identical to TRBD2. Germline values: CDR1 PRHDT, CDR2 FYEKMQ (reference sequence). V lost 1 base to trimming and J lost 0 bases; unmatched junction nucleotides: 13. The CDR3 extends over 20 amino acids. This chain's CDR3 is CASSLVGLAGGPDSYNEQFF. The CDR3 coding sequence is TGTGCCAGCAGCTTAGTTGGCTTGGCGGGGGGGCCGGACTCCTACAATGAGCAGTTCTTC.

The chain joins TRBV2 to TRBJ1-5; D is unclear. The germline V gene has CDR1 SNHLY and CDR2 FYNNEI. The length of the CDR3 is 14 residues. Trimming stripped 4 bases from V and 2 bases from J, with 9 bases between. CDR3 DNA sequence: TGTGCCAGCAGTGGCCCCTGGGGCAATCAGCCCCAGCATTTT. This codes for CASSGPWGNQPQHF.

This clone showed up just once. The J gene is TRBJ2-7, the V gene TRBV18; possibly TRBD2 for D (6 bases). V was pared by 3 bases and J by 2 bases, with 14 bases between. The CDR3 is made up of 15 amino acids. Germline assignment: CDR1 KGHSH and CDR2 LQKENI. The CDR3 coding sequence is TGTGCCAGCTCACCTCAGGAGGGAGGAACCTACGAGCAGTACTTC. Translated, it gives CASSPQEGGTYEQYF.

The rearrangement links TRBV6-4 to TRBJ2-7, with a tentative D call TRBD2 (6 bases). V was shortened by 5 bases and J by 3 bases, with 14 bases between the two germline ends. Germline V gene sequence: CDR1 MRHNA, CDR2 SNTAGT. This CDR3 is 14 amino acids long. CDR3 amino acids: CASSPRGKRYEQYF. The CDR3 coding sequence is TGTGCCAGCAGTCCGCGGGGTAAGCGCTACGAGCAGTACTTC.

This clone was seen a handful of times. V gene TRBV2 combines with J gene TRBJ2-3, with 11 positions matching TRBD2. Losses at the gene ends were 3 bases for V and 2 bases for J; bases not matched to a gene: 10. The CDR3 sequence is 18 residues long. Per germline, CDR1 SNHLY and CDR2 FYNNEI. The CDR3 region has the DNA TGTGCCAGCAGTGAGACCGGGACTAGCGGTTTTAACACAGATACGCAGTATTTT. Translating gives CASSETGTSGFNTDTQYF.

The chain's CDR3 is CASSSGLVLTDTQYF. Here the CDR3 DNA reads TGTGCCAGCAGCTCTGGACTAGTGCTCACAGATACGCAGTATTTT. The chain joins TRBV7-8 to TRBJ2-3; 7 positions agree with TRBD2. Germline CDR1 and CDR2: SGHVS and FQNEAQ. J gave up 2 bases and V 4 bases, and 6 bases lay outside the gene matches. The CDR3 runs to 15 residues.

The chain couples TRBV15 to TRBJ1-1; 7 positions agree with TRBD1. The junction had 2 bases not matched to a gene; V was cut back by 5 bases and J by 5 bases. CDR1 and CDR2 (germline): LNHNV, YYDKDF (reference sequence). The length of the CDR3 is 12 residues. CDR3 DNA: TGTGCCACCAGCGGGACAGAGACTGAAGCTTTCTTT. Residues: CATSGTETEAFF.

This clone was recorded only once. The same CDR3 also results from other DNA sequences found in this sample. The chain uses TRBV19 and TRBJ2-1, with unresolved D. The CDR3 sequence is 13 residues long. Trimming shortened V by 3 bases and J by 8 bases, and 11 bases separated the two germline ends. The germline CDR1 and CDR2 sequences are LNHDA and SQIVND (reference sequence). The CDR3 DNA is TGTGCCAGTAGTATTAGCTCCACCGATGAGCAGTTCTTC. It encodes CASSISSTDEQFF.

The genes are TRBV7-9 and TRBJ2-5; 10 bases map to TRBD2. The CDR3 is 15 amino acids. Germline V gene sequence: CDR1 SEHNR, CDR2 FQNEAQ (reference sequence). V was clipped by 5 bases and J by 3 bases; unmatched bases: 6. As DNA, the CDR3 is TGTGCCAGCAGCCGTCTAGCGGGGGCGAAAGAGACCCAGTACTTC. Translated: CASSRLAGAKETQYF.

V usage is TRBV29-1 and J usage is TRBJ2-7; no reliable D call. The CDR3 is made up of 13 amino acids. Trimming cost V 2 bases and J 2 bases, with 10 bases left between them. Germline V gives CDR1 SQVTM, CDR2 ANQGSEA. Written as DNA, the CDR3 is TGCAGCGTTGAAACGGCGGAAACCTACGAGCAGTACTTC. Protein product: CSVETAETYEQYF.

This chain connects TRBV9 to TRBJ1-3; no clear D gene. This CDR3 is built from 15 residues. Germline V gives CDR1 SGDLS, CDR2 YYNGEE. V was pared by 2 bases and J by 2 bases, with 11 bases between. This CDR3 is CASSVGAGPGNTIYF. Here the CDR3 DNA reads TGTGCCAGCAGCGTGGGTGCAGGACCTGGAAACACCATATATTTT.

A remark on this clone: The identical CDR3 is also encoded by other nucleotide sequences in the sample. The rearrangement joins TRBV6-5 to TRBJ1-3, with D hard to call. The CDR3 is made up of 12 amino acids. Per germline, CDR1 MNHEY and CDR2 SVGAGI. The V and J ends lost 4 bases and 3 bases respectively, with 4 bases between them. The CDR3, as DNA: TGTGCCAGCAGTTTGGATGGAAACACCATATATTTT. Its translation: CASSLDGNTIYF.

The V call is TRBV6-6, the J call TRBJ1-5; possibly TRBD1 for D (6 bases). This CDR3 has 13 amino acids. With 5 bases removed from V and 7 bases from J, the gap between germline ends came to 12 bases. The germline V gene encodes CDR1 MNHNY and CDR2 SVGAGI (reference sequence). In DNA form, the CDR3 reads TGTGCCAGCAGTACCTCACAGGGACAGCCCCAGCATTTT. Amino acid sequence: CASSTSQGQPQHF.